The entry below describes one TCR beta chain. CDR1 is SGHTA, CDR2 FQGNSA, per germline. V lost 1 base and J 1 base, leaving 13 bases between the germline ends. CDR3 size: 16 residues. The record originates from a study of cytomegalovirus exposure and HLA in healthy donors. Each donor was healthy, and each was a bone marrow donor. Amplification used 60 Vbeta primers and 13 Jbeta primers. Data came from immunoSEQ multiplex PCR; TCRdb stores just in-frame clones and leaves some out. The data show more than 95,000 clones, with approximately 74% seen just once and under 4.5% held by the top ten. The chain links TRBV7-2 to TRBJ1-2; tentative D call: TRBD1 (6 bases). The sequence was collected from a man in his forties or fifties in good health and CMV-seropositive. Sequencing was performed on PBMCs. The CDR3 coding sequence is TGTGCCAGCAGCTTAGATCCACAGGGATTTAACTATGGCTACACCTTC. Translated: CASSLDPQGFNYGYTF.